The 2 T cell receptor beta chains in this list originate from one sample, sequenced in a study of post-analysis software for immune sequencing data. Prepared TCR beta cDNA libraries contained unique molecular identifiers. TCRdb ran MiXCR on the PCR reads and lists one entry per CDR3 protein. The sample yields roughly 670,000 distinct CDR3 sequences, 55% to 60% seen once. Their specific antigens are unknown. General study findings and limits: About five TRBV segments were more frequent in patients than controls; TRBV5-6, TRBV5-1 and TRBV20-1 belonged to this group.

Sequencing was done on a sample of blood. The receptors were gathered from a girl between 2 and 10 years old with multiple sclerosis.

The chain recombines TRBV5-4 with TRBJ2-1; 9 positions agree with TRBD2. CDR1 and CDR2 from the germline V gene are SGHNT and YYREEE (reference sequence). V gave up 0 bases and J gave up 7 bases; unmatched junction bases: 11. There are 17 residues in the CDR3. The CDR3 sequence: CASSLGSSGMRWNEQFF. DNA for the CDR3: TGTGCCAGCAGCTTGGGATCTAGCGGGATGAGGTGGAATGAGCAGTTCTTC.

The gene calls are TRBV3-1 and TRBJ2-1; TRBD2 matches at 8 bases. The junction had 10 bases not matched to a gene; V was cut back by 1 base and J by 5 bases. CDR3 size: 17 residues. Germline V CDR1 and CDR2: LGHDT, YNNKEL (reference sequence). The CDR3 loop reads CASSQAGLAGLHNEQFF. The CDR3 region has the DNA TGTGCCAGCAGCCAAGCAGGCTTAGCGGGACTGCACAATGAGCAGTTCTTC.